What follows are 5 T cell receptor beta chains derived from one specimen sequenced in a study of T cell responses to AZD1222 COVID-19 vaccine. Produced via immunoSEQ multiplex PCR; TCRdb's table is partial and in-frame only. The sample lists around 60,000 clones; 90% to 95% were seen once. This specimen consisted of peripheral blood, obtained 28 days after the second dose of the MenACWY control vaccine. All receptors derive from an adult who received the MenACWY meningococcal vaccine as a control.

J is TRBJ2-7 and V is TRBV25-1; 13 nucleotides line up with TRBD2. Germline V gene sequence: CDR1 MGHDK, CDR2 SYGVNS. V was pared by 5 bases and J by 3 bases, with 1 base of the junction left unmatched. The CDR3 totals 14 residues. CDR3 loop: CASSRTSGSYEQYF. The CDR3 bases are TGTGCCAGCAGTCGGACTAGCGGGAGCTACGAGCAGTACTTC.

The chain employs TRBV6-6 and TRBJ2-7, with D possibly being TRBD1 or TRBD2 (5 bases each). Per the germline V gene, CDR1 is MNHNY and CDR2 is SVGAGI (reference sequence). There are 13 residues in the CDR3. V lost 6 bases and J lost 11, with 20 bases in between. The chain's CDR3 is CASRPGTQDQEYF. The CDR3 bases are TGTGCCAGCAGACCTGGGACCCAGGACCAGGAGTACTTC.

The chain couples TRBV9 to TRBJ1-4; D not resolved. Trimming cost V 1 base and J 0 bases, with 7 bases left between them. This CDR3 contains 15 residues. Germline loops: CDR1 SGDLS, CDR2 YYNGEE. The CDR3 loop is CASSVSGTTNEKLFF. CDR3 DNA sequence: TGTGCCAGCAGCGTATCCGGGACAACTAATGAAAAACTGTTTTTT. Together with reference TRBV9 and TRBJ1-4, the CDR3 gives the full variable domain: DSGVTQTPKHLITATGQRVTLRCSPRSGDLSVYWYQQSLDQGLQFLIQYYNGEERAKGNILERFSAQQFPDLHSELNLSSLELGDSALYFCASSVSGTTNEKLFFGSGTQLSVL.

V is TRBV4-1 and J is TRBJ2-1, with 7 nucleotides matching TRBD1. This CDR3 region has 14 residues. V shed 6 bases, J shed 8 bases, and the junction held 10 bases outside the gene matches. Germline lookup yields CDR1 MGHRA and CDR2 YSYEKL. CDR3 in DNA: TGCGCCAGCAGTCCCGGGACAGAGGTATATGAGCAGTTCTTC. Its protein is CASSPGTEVYEQFF.

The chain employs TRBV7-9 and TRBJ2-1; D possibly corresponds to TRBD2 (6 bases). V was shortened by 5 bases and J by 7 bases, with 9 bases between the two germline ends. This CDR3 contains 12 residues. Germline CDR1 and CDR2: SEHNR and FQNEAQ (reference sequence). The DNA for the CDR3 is TGTGCCAGCAGCGGGGGGAGGAATGAGCAGTTCTTC. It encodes CASSGGRNEQFF.